The 18 T cell receptor beta chains reported below all come from one sample, sequenced in a study of yellow fever vaccine responses in identical twins. Using its own MiXCR run on the RT-PCR reads, TCRdb lists one record per CDR3 protein. The data show 3,000 to 3,500 distinct CDR3 sequences, roughly 80% seen once. The material sequenced was T cells from blood (PBMCs), unsorted or a sorted subset (not recorded which), taken before or after yellow fever vaccination (not recorded which). Every receptor here comes from a woman younger than 35 who received the yellow fever vaccine.

The gene calls are TRBV6-2 or TRBV6-3 and TRBJ2-3; the match to TRBD1 covers 7 bases. This CDR3 has 15 residues. CDR1 is MNHEY, CDR2 SVGEGT, per germline. V dropped 6 bases and J dropped 0; count of bases not matched to a gene: 6. The CDR3 nucleotides are TGTGCCAGCAGCTACGGGACAGTTAGCACAGATACGCAGTATTTT. It codes for CASSYGTVSTDTQYF.

This chain joins TRBV23-1 and TRBJ2-7; 9 bases are shared with TRBD1. Being an ORF, TRBV23-1 has a function that is uncertain. Trimming removed 4 bases from V and 6 bases from J; junction bases left unmatched: 7. This CDR3 is 14 amino acids long. The CDR3 protein is CASSPGTGSTEQYF. Here the CDR3 DNA reads TGCGCCAGCAGTCCCGGGACAGGGTCTACCGAGCAGTACTTC.

The genes are TRBV29-1 and TRBJ2-1; D perhaps matches TRBD2 (6 bases). V was shortened by 3 bases and J by 2 bases, with 14 bases between the two germline ends. The germline CDR1 and CDR2 sequences are SQVTM and ANQGSEA. CDR3 length equals 15 residues. The CDR3 loop reads CSVDGSAGTYNEQFF. CDR3 DNA: TGCAGCGTTGATGGTTCGGCGGGAACCTACAATGAGCAGTTCTTC.

V is TRBV19 and J is TRBJ2-3; tentative D call: TRBD2 (6 bases). This CDR3 contains 14 residues. Germline CDR1 LNHDA, CDR2 SQIVND (reference sequence). Trimming cost V 3 bases and J 3 bases, with 10 bases left between them. The CDR3 DNA reads as TGTGCCAGTAGTATCCCCGGACTAACAGATACGCAGTATTTT. Translation gives CASSIPGLTDTQYF.

V usage is TRBV9 and J usage is TRBJ1-2; D remains unclear. The germline V gene has CDR1 SGDLS and CDR2 YYNGEE. Between the trimmed V and J ends, which lost 3 bases and 5 bases, there was a span of 14 bases. The CDR3 is made up of 14 amino acids. This CDR3 reads CASSGPRGVYGYTF. Here the CDR3 DNA reads TGTGCCAGCAGCGGTCCTCGGGGTGTTTATGGCTACACCTTC.

V is TRBV7-9 and J is TRBJ2-1, with unresolved D. Germline loops: CDR1 SEHNR, CDR2 FQNEAQ (reference sequence). Trimming left V 5 bases short and J 10 bases short, with 9 bases between. The CDR3 loop spans 11 amino acids. CDR3 DNA sequence: TGTGCCAGCAGCCCCCGCGAAGAGCAGTTCTTC. The encoded protein is CASSPREEQFF.

This clonotype was picked up a small number of times. The chain links TRBV11-1 to TRBJ2-7, with TRBD1 matching over 9 bases. Germline values: CDR1 SGHAT, CDR2 FQDESV (reference sequence). The CDR3 covers 14 residues. The V segment lost 1 base and the J segment 3 bases; nucleotides outside the gene matches: 1. In nucleotides, the CDR3 is TGTGCCAGCAGCTTAGGGGGACAGGGCTACGAGCAGTACTTC. This gives the protein CASSLGGQGYEQYF. The whole variable domain, remainder taken from reference TRBV11-1 and TRBJ2-7, is EAEVAQSPRYKITEKSQAVAFWCDPISGHATLYWYRQILGQGPELLVQFQDESVVDDSQLPKDRFSAERLKGVDSTLKIQPAELGDSAMYLCASSLGGQGYEQYFGPGTRLTVT.

The J gene is TRBJ1-5, the V gene TRBV15, with 9 bases aligning to TRBD1. Germline V gene data show CDR1 as LNHNV and CDR2 as YYDKDF (reference sequence). This CDR3 is 15 amino acids long. V lost 6 bases, J lost 0 bases, and 3 bases stayed unmatched. CDR3 sequence reads: CATRRTGASNQPQHF. CDR3 in DNA: TGTGCCACCAGAAGGACAGGGGCTAGCAATCAGCCCCAGCATTTT.

This clonotype was counted once. The J gene is TRBJ2-2, the V gene TRBV12-3 or TRBV12-4; D gene ambiguous. The CDR3 is 13 residues long. V was pared by 2 bases and J by 5 bases, with 6 bases between. CDR3 loop: CASSLMETGELFF. The CDR3 bases are TGTGCCAGCAGTTTAATGGAAACCGGGGAGCTGTTTTTT.

This clonotype was seen more than once but under ten times. The genes are TRBV5-6 and TRBJ2-6, with TRBD1 as a possible D gene (6 bases). Trimming took off 2 bases at V and 1 base at J, with 7 bases between the two ends. The CDR3 loop spans 15 amino acids. CDR1 SGHDT and CDR2 YYEEEE come from the germline V gene. CDR3 nucleotides: TGTGCCAGCAGCTTTGGACAGTCTGGGGCCAACGTCCTGACTTTC. This codes for CASSFGQSGANVLTF.

The CDR3 DNA reads TGTGCCAGCAGCTTGGGTTTGGACACCTCAGATACGCAGTATTTT. It yields the protein CASSLGLDTSDTQYF. This chain joins TRBV5-6 and TRBJ2-3; a weak D match, TRBD1 (5 bases). The CDR3 has 15 amino acids. Trimming left V 0 bases short and J 4 bases short, with 12 bases between. Germline V gene sequence: CDR1 SGHDT, CDR2 YYEEEE.

This clonotype has just one count. The chain joins TRBV27 to TRBJ2-7; the D gene is possibly TRBD2 (5 bases). The CDR3 has 13 residues. The germline CDR1 and CDR2 sequences are MNHEY and SMNVEV (reference sequence). V shed 5 bases and J shed 5 bases, with 13 bases lying between them. The CDR3 nucleotides read TGTGCCAGCAGTCTACTAGGACGCCACGAGCAGTACTTC. Translation: CASSLLGRHEQYF.

The chain joins TRBV4-1 to TRBJ2-1; 7 bases match TRBD2. CDR3 length equals 12 residues. Germline assignment: CDR1 MGHRA and CDR2 YSYEKL. The J segment lost 12 bases and the V segment lost 5 bases, leaving 7 bases of the junction unmatched. Here the CDR3 DNA reads TGCGCCAGCAGCTCCACGGGGGGAGGGCAGTTCTTC. Translated, it gives CASSSTGGGQFF.

The chain uses TRBV4-1 and TRBJ2-7; TRBD1 is a possible D gene (5 bases). Trimming pared 1 base from V and 3 bases from J, leaving 7 bases between. The germline V gene has CDR1 MGHRA and CDR2 YSYEKL. This CDR3 contains 13 residues. CDR3 DNA sequence: TGCGCCAGCAGCCAAGCAGGGTTCTACGAGCAGTACTTC. Translated: CASSQAGFYEQYF.

V usage is TRBV5-4 and J usage is TRBJ2-5; no clear D. The germline gives CDR1 SGHNT, CDR2 YYREEE (reference sequence). V lost 0 bases, J lost 0 bases, and 3 bases lay in between. The length of the CDR3 is 13 residues. CDR3 region: CASSLVDQETQYF. As DNA, the CDR3 is TGTGCCAGCAGCTTGGTGGACCAAGAGACCCAGTACTTC.

The chain recombines TRBV7-3 with TRBJ2-1, with D possibly matching TRBD1 (6 bases). The CDR3 length is 16 residues. V was pared by 5 bases and J by 6 bases, with 20 bases between. CDR1 is SGHTA and CDR2 is FQGTGA in the germline V gene. The DNA for the CDR3 is TGTGCCAGCAGCCTCACTGTCGGGACACTAATCAATGAGCAGTTCTTC. It codes for CASSLTVGTLINEQFF.

The genes are TRBV19 and TRBJ1-1; 8 positions match TRBD1. Trimming at V came to 7 bases and at J to 3 bases, leaving 7 bases not matched to a gene. The CDR3 covers 14 residues. The germline gives CDR1 LNHDA, CDR2 SQIVND (reference sequence). CDR3 nucleotides: TGTGCCAGTAACCCAGGGGGCGCGTACACTGAAGCTTTCTTT. Translation gives CASNPGGAYTEAFF.

The chain couples TRBV12-1 to TRBJ2-7. TRBV12-1 is a pseudogene segment. The CDR3 runs 12 residues. The CDR3 DNA follows: TGTGCCAGCAGCTTTAGAAGTGGCGAGCAGTACTTC. This codes for CASSFRSGEQYF.